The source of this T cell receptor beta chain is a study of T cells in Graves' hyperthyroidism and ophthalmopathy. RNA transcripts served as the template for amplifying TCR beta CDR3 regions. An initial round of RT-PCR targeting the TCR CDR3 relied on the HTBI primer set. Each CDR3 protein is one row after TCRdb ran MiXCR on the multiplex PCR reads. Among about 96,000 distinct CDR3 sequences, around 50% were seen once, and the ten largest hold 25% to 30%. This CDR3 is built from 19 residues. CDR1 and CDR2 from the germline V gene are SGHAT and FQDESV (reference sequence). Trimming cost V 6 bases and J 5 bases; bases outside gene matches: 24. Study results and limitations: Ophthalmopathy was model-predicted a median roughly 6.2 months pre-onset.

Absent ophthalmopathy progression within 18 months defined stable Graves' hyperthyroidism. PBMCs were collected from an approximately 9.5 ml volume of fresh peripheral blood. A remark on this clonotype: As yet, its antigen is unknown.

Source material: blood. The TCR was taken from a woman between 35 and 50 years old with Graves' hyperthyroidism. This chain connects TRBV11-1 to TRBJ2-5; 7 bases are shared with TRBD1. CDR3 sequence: CASSPSSLTPRGRAETQYF. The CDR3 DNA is TGTGCCAGCAGTCCCAGCAGCTTGACGCCAAGGGGGCGGGCGGAGACCCAGTACTTC.